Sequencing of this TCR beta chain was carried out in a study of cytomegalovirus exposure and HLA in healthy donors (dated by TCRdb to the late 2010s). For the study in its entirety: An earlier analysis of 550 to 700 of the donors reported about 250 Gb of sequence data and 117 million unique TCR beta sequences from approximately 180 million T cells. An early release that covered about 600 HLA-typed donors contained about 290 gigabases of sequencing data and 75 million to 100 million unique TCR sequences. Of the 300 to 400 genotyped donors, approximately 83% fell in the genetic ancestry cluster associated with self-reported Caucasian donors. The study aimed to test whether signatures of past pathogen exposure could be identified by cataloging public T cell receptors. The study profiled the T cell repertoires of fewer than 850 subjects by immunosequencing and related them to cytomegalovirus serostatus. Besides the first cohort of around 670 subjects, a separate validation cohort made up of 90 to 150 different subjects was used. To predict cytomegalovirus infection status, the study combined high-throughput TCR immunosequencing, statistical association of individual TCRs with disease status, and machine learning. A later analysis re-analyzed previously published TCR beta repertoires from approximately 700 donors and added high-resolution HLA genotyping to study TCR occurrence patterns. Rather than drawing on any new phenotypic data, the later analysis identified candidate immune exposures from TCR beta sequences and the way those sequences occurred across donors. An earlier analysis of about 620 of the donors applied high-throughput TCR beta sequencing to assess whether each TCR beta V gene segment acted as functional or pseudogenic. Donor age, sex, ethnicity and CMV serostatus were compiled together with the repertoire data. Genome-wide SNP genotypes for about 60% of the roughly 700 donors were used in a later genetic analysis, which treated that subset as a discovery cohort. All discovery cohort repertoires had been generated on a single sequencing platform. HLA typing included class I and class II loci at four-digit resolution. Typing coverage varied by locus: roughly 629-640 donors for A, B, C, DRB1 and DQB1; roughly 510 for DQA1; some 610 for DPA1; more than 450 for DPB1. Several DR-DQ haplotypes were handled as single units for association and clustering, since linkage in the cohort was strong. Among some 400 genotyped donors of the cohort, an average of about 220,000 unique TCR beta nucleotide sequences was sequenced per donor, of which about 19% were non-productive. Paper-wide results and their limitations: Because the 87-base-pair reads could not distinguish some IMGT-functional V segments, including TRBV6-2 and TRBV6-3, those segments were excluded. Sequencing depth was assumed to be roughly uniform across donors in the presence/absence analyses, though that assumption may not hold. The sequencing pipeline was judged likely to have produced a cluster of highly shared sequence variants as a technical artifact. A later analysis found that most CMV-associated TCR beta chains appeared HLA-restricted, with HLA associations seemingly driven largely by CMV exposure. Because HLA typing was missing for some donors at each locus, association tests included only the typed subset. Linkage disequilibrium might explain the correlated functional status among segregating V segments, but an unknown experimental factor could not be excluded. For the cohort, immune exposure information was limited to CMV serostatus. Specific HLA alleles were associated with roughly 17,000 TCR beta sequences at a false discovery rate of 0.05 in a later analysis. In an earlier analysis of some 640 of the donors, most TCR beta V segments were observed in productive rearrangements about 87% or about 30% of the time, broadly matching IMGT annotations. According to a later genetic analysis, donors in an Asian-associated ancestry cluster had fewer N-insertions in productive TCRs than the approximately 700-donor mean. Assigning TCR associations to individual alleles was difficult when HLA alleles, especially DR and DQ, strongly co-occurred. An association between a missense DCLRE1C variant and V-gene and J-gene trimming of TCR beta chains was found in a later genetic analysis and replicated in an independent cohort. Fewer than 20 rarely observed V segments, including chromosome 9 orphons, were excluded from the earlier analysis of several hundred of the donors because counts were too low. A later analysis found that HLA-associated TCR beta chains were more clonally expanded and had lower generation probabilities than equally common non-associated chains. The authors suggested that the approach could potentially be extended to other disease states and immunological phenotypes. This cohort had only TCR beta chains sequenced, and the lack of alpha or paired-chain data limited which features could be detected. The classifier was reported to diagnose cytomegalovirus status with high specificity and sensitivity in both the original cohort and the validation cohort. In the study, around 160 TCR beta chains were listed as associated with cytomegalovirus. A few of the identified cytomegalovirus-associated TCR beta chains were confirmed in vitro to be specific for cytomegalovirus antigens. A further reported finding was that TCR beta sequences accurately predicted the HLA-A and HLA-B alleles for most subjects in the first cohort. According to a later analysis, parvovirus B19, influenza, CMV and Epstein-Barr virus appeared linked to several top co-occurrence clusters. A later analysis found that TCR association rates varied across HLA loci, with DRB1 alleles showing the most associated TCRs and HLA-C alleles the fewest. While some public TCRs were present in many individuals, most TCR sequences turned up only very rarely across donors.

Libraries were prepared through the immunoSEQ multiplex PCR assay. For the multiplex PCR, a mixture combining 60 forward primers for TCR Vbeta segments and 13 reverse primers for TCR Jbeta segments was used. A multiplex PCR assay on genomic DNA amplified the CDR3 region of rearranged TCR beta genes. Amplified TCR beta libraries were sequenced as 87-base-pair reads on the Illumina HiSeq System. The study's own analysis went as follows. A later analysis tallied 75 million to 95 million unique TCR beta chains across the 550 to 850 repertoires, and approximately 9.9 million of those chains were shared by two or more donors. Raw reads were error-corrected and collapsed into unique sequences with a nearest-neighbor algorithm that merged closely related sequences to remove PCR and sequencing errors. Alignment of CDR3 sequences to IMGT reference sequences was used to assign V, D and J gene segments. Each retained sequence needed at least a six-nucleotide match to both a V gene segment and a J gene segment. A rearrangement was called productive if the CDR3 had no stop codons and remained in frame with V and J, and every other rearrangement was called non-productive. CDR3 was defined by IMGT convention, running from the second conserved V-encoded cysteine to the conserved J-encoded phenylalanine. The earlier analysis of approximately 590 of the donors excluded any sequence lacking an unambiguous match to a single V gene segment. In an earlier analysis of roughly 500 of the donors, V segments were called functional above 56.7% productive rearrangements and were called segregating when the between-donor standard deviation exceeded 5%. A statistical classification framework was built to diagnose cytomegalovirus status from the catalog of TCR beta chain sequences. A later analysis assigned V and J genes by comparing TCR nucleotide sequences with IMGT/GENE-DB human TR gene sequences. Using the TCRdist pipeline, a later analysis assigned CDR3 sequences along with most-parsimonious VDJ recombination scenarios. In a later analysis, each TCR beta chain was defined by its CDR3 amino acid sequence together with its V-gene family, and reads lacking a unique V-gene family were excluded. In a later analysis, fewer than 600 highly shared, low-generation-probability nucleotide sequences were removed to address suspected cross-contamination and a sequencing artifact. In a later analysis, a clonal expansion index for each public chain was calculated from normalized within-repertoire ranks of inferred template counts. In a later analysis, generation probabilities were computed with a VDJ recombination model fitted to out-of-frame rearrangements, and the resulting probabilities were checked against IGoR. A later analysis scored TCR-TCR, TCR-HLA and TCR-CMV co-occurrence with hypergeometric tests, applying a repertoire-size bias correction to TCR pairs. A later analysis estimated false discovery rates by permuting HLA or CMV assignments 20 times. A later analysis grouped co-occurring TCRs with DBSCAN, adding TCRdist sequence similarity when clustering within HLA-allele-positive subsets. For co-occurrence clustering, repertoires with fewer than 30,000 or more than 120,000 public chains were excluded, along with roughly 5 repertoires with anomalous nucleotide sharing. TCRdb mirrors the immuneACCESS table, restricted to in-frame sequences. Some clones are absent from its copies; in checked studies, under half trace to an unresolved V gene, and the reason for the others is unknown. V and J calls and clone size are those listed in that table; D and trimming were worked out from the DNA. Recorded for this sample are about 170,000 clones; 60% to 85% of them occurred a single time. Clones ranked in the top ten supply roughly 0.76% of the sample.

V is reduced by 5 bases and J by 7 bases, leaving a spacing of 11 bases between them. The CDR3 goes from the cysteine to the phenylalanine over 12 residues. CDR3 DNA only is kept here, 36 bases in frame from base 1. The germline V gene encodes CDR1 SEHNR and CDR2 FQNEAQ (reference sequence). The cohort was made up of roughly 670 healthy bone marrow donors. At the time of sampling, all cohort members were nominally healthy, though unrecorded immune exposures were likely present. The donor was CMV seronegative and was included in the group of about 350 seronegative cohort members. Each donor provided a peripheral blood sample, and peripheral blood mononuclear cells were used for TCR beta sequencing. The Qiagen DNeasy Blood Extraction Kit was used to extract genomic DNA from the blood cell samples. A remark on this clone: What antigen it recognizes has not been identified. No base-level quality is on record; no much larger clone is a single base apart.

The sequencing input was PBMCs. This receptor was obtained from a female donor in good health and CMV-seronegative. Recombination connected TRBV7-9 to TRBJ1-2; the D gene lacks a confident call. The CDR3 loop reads CASSPPGGGYTF. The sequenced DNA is TGTGCCAGCAGCCCCCCGGGTGGTGGCTACACCTTC.